The 19 T cell receptor beta chains listed next were all sequenced from one sample in a study of identical twins. TCRdb used MiXCR to reprocess the 5' RACE reads, holding one entry per CDR3 protein. The sample has approximately 630,000 distinct CDR3 sequences, about 7.1% seen once; the top ten hold over 1.5%. The sample also formed part of further work on yellow fever vaccine responses in identical twins.

The sequenced sample consisted of PBMCs. These receptors came from a woman younger than 30 in good health.

The sample holds a few counts of this clonotype. The rearrangement uses TRBV29-1 and TRBJ1-2, with a weak D call TRBD1 (6 bases). The CDR3 has 12 residues. Trimming removed 7 bases at V and 7 bases at J, with 16 bases between. The germline CDR1 and CDR2 sequences are SQVTM and ANQGSEA. CDR3 in DNA: TGCAGCGCCTGGACAGAGACAGGTGGCTACACCTTC. Residues: CSAWTETGGYTF.

The V and J genes are TRBV10-3 and TRBJ1-2; 9 nucleotides agree with TRBD1. The germline V gene has CDR1 ENHRY and CDR2 SYGVKD. CDR3 length equals 14 residues. Trimming took 6 bases from V and 2 from J; bases not matched to a gene: 4. In DNA, the CDR3 is TGTGCCATCAGACAGGGGGCGGTGAACTATGGCTACACCTTC. Translated, it gives CAIRQGAVNYGYTF.

This clonotype came up many times. The chain employs TRBV7-2 and TRBJ2-5, with 10 bases identical to TRBD2. Germline assignment: CDR1 SGHTA and CDR2 FQGNSA. This CDR3 region has 16 residues. The J segment lost 5 bases and the V segment lost 3 bases, leaving 9 bases of the junction unmatched. CDR3 nucleotides: TGTGCCAGCAGCTTTTCCAGCGGGGGGGCCCAGGAGACCCAGTACTTC. Protein product: CASSFSSGGAQETQYF.

This clonotype was counted at least ten times. The genes are TRBV10-3 and TRBJ2-7; the match to TRBD1 covers 7 bases. V trimming: 2 bases; J trimming: 6 bases; junction bases outside the gene matches: 1. Germline CDR1 ENHRY, CDR2 SYGVKD. The CDR3 totals 12 residues. CDR3: CAISERGPEQYF. The CDR3 coding sequence is TGTGCCATCAGTGAGAGGGGGCCCGAGCAGTACTTC.

This clonotype was detected only a few times. V and J are TRBV7-9 and TRBJ2-1; TRBD1 might be the D (5 bases). Germline V lookup: CDR1 SEHNR, CDR2 FQNEAQ (reference sequence). The CDR3 runs 16 residues. V was trimmed by 5 bases and J by 9 bases, leaving 23 bases between them. CDR3 in DNA: TGTGCCAGCAGCCCCAAAGGGGTGGACGGCCGGAGTGAGCAGTTCTTC. It is translated as CASSPKGVDGRSEQFF.

This clonotype was seen only a few times. V gene TRBV20-1 combines with J gene TRBJ2-5; TRBD2 matches at 16 bases. Unmatched junction bases numbered 9, after V lost 0 bases and J lost 5 bases. This CDR3 has 18 residues. Germline lookup yields CDR1 DFQATT and CDR2 SNEGSKA (reference sequence). The CDR3 loop is CSARDRGLAGGPEETQYF. The CDR3 DNA is TGCAGTGCTAGAGATAGGGGACTAGCGGGGGGGCCAGAGGAGACCCAGTACTTC.

The gene calls are TRBV29-1 and TRBJ2-6; 7 bases match TRBD2. Germline CDR1 and CDR2: SQVTM and ANQGSEA. V shed 0 bases, J shed 0 bases, and the junction held 11 bases outside the gene matches. This CDR3 spans 19 amino acids. In DNA, the CDR3 is TGCAGCGTTGAAGACCGGGGCTCGGGGGGACGCTCTGGGGCCAACGTCCTGACTTTC. Encoded protein: CSVEDRGSGGRSGANVLTF.

This clonotype was counted between two and nine times. This sequence joins TRBV10-3 and TRBJ2-7; TRBD1 matches 8 bases. V gave up 6 bases and J gave up 3 bases; unmatched junction bases: 4. The CDR3 consists of 13 residues. CDR1 is ENHRY and CDR2 is SYGVKD in the germline V gene. The DNA of the CDR3 is TGTGCCATCAGCGGACAGGGTTTCTACGAGCAGTACGTC. Protein product: CAISGQGFYEQYV.

This clonotype has ten or more counts. The rearrangement joins TRBV6-5 to TRBJ2-1, with a possible D match to TRBD1 (6 bases). Looked up from germline, CDR1 is MNHEY and CDR2 is SVGAGI. This CDR3 is 16 amino acids long. The V end lost 4 bases, the J end lost 3 bases, and 16 bases lay between the germline ends. For the CDR3, the DNA is TGTGCCAGCAGTTCCCCAGACAGGATTTACTACAATGAGCAGTTCTTC. This sequence encodes CASSSPDRIYYNEQFF.

This clonotype was seen at least ten times. This chain connects TRBV11-2 to TRBJ2-7, with 9 bases aligning to TRBD2. Per the germline V gene, CDR1 is SGHAT and CDR2 is FQNNGV. There are 14 residues in the CDR3. J gave up 6 bases and V 3 bases, and 6 bases lay outside the gene matches. This CDR3 is CASSFGTSSSEQYV. CDR3 DNA: TGTGCCAGCAGCTTCGGGACTAGCAGTTCCGAGCAGTACGTC.

This clonotype was detected only a few times. V is TRBV28 and J is TRBJ2-1; tentatively, D is TRBD2 (5 bases). The CDR3 has 13 amino acids. V gave up 6 bases and J gave up 4 bases, with 10 bases separating them. Germline lookup yields CDR1 MDHEN and CDR2 SYDVKM. CDR3 DNA sequence: TGTGCCAGCAGCGCTGGGGAGTACAATGAGCAGTTCTTC. Amino acid sequence: CASSAGEYNEQFF.

This clonotype was counted between two and nine times. The chain couples TRBV7-2 to TRBJ1-1, with 7 positions matching TRBD1. Germline V gene data show CDR1 as SGHTA and CDR2 as FQGNSA. The length of the CDR3 is 15 residues. J lost 4 bases, V lost 6 bases, and 11 bases had no gene match. In nucleotides, the CDR3 is TGTGCCAGCAGTCATACAGGGGATTGGGGCACTGAAGCTTTCTTT. As protein: CASSHTGDWGTEAFF. The full variable domain, its missing parts supplied by reference TRBV7-2 and TRBJ1-1, is GAGVSQSPSNKVTEKGKDVELRCDPISGHTALYWYRQSLGQGLEFLIYFQGNSAPDKSGLPSDRFSAERTGGSVSTLTIQRTQQEDSAVYLCASSHTGDWGTEAFFGQGTRLTVV.

A word on this clonotype: A much larger clone lies one base from this, so it may be a read error. CDR3 amino acids: CAGSQSGATPVF. The CDR3 coding sequence is TGTGCCGGCAGCCAATCGGGCGCAACACCGGTTTTT. The chain uses TRBV3-1 and TRBJ2-3; no clear D. The CDR3 is made up of 12 amino acids. CDR1 is LGHDT and CDR2 is YNNKEL in the germline V gene (reference sequence).

The chain carries TRBV2 and TRBJ2-7, with D possibly being TRBD2 (6 bases). CDR1 SNHLY and CDR2 FYNNEI come from the germline V gene. V lost 9 bases and J lost 3, with 27 bases in between. The CDR3 length is 17 residues. The CDR3 protein is CASRRRGTSSRGYEQYF. CDR3 sequence (DNA): TGTGCCAGTAGGAGGCGGGGAACTAGTTCCCGGGGCTACGAGCAGTACTTC.

This sequence joins TRBV21-1 and TRBJ2-1; TRBD1 was called by the table and not checked on the DNA. TRBV21-1 is a documented pseudogene. The CDR3 is 17 residues long. The CDR3 sequence is CASSKTLDRGLYNEQFF. The CDR3 DNA reads TGTGCCAGCAGCAAAACTTTGGACAGGGGATTATACAATGAGCAGTTCTTC.

J is TRBJ1-2 and V is TRBV5-6, with TRBD1 as a possible D gene (5 bases). Trimming took 4 bases from V and 3 from J, leaving 16 bases between them. The CDR3 consists of 15 residues. Germline V gives CDR1 SGHDT, CDR2 YYEEEE. The CDR3 region has the DNA TGTGCCAGCAGCCTATACCGGGACGTTGACTATGGCTACACCTTC. It specifies CASSLYRDVDYGYTF.

This clonotype was seen a few times. The chain couples TRBV7-2 to TRBJ2-2; 11 bases fit TRBD2. This CDR3 is built from 16 residues. Germline V CDR1 and CDR2: SGHTA, FQGNSA. J lost 5 bases, V lost 5 bases, and 7 bases had no gene match. CDR3 nucleotides: TGTGCCAGCAGCCAAACTAGCGGGAGTGGAACCGGGGAGCTGTTTTTT. Residues: CASSQTSGSGTGELFF.

This clonotype appeared many times. The chain couples TRBV7-3 to TRBJ2-1; no firm D call. The germline V gene encodes CDR1 SGHTA and CDR2 FQGTGA. The CDR3 loop spans 16 amino acids. Trimming took 5 bases from V and 8 from J, leaving 22 bases between them. Written as DNA, the CDR3 is TGTGCCAGCAGCCCCAGCCCGGTTTTCTACCCCGATGAGCAGTTCTTC. As protein: CASSPSPVFYPDEQFF.

This clonotype was seen ten or more times. This sequence joins TRBV6-1 and TRBJ1-1; D is unclear. V was shortened by 8 bases and J by 3 bases, with 22 bases between the two germline ends. The CDR3 covers 16 residues. Germline loops: CDR1 MNHNS, CDR2 SASEGT. The CDR3 DNA is TGTGCCAGCCTCCCGGTGGCGTTGACACTTCACACTGAAGCTTTCTTT. It yields the protein CASLPVALTLHTEAFF.